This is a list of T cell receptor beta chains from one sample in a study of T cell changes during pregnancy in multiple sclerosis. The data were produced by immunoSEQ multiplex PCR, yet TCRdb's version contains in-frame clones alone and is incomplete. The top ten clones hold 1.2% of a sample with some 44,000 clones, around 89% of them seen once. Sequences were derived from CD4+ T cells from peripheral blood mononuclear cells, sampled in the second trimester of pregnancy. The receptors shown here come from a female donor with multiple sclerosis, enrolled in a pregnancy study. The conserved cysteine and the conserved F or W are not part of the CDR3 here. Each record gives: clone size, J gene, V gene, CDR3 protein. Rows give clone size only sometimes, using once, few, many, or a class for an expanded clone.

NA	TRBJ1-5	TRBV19	ASKPWQGSGNQPQH
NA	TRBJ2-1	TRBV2	ASTWTSGNHNEQF
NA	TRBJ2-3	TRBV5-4	ASSPGTSLGRLGDTQY
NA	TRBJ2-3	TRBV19	ASSARITGGGTDTQY
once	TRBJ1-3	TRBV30	AWGATGSGNTIY
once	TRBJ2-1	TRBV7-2	ASSTTGPTRSQF
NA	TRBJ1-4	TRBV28	ASSPYSKLF
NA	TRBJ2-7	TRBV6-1	ASSEASHSYGQY
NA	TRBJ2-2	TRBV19	ASSDRGETGELF
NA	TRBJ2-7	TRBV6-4	ARRGVSYEQY
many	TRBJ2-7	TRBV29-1	SVESGTGGYEQY
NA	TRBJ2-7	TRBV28	ASSSTYEQY
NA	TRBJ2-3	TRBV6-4	ASSSAAGGLNTQY
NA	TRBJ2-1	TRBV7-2	ASSSGFRDRIYNEQF
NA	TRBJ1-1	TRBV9	ASSVGQKNTEAF